The T cell receptor beta chain under discussion was sequenced for a study of early T cells in non-severe SARS-CoV-2 infection. Germline V lookup: CDR1 LNHDA, CDR2 SQIVND (reference sequence). Trimming cost V 5 bases and J 0 bases, with 8 bases left between them. The CDR3 covers 14 residues. TCRdb processed the 5' RACE reads anew with MiXCR; each CDR3 protein has one entry. Among over 75,000 distinct CDR3 sequences listed, over 10% were seen once. There are a few counts of this clonotype. The sample consisted of whole blood. The receptor's source is an adult who was a healthcare worker with PCR-confirmed SARS-CoV-2 infection or an uninfected control (not recorded which). The V and J genes are TRBV19 and TRBJ2-1, with TRBD2 as a possible D gene (5 bases). This CDR3 is CASSRGNSYNEQFF. CDR3 coding DNA: TGTGCCAGTAGTCGGGGAAACTCCTACAATGAGCAGTTCTTC. The full variable domain, rest sourced from reference TRBV19 and TRBJ2-1, is DGGITQSPKYLFRKEGQNVTLSCEQNLNHDAMYWYRQDPGQGLRLIYYSQIVNDFQKGDIAEGYSVSREKKESFPLTVTSAQKNPTAFYLCASSRGNSYNEQFFGPGTRLTVL.